Following are 9 T cell receptor beta chains from one sample sequenced in a study of T-cell memory formation after mild COVID-19. TCRdb redid the calling of the 5' RACE reads with MiXCR, one entry per CDR3 protein. The top ten clones hold roughly 24% of a sample with around 140,000 distinct CDR3 sequences, approximately 25% of them seen once. The specimen sequenced was PBMCs or a T cell subset sorted from them (not recorded which). The receptor source for this set is an adult woman who had mild COVID-19 (a few samples of this study predate the infection). Cell type and time point are not known.

The V gene is TRBV7-9, the J gene TRBJ1-1, with D tentatively TRBD1 (5 bases). There are 14 residues in the CDR3. CDR1 and CDR2 from the germline V gene are SEHNR and FQNEAQ (reference sequence). V shed 2 bases and J shed 4 bases, with 11 bases lying between them. CDR3 in DNA: TGTGCCAGCAGCTTAACAGACAGAGGCACTGAAGCTTTCTTT. Protein product: CASSLTDRGTEAFF.

This clonotype was seen only a few times. The rearrangement links TRBV5-5 to TRBJ1-6, with D tentatively TRBD1 (5 bases). The germline gives CDR1 SGHKS, CDR2 YYEKEE (reference sequence). CDR3 length: 15 residues. Trimming stripped 0 bases from V and 8 bases from J, with 12 bases between. The CDR3 reads CASSLAGTKDSPLHF. The DNA for the CDR3 is TGTGCCAGCAGCTTGGCAGGGACGAAGGATTCACCCCTCCACTTT.

This clonotype was seen a few times. The chain carries TRBV24-1 and TRBJ2-1; a weak D match, TRBD1 (6 bases). Trimming stripped 9 bases from V and 6 bases from J, with 14 bases between. The germline gives CDR1 KGHDR, CDR2 SFDVKD. The CDR3 spans 13 residues. The DNA of the CDR3 is TGTGCCACCCGAGGGGGAGTATCCAATGAGCAGTTCTTC. Its translation is CATRGGVSNEQFF.

The V and J genes are TRBV19 and TRBJ1-5; D is unresolved. Deletions cut 5 bases from V and 3 bases from J, with 5 bases between. The length of the CDR3 is 12 residues. From germline, CDR1 is LNHDA and CDR2 SQIVND (reference sequence). CDR3 DNA: TGTGCCAGTAGTCCCGTCAATCAGCCCCAGCATTTT. Translation gives CASSPVNQPQHF.

The rearrangement joins TRBV5-6 to TRBJ2-3, with 7 bases fitting TRBD1. CDR1 is SGHDT and CDR2 is YYEEEE in the germline V gene. Trimming removed 2 bases from V and 2 bases from J; junction bases left unmatched: 5. This CDR3 has 15 amino acids. The CDR3: CASSFGTDVTDTQYF. The CDR3 DNA follows: TGTGCCAGCAGCTTCGGGACAGACGTCACAGATACGCAGTATTTT.

This clonotype was seen ten or more times. The chain links TRBV7-2 to TRBJ1-5, with D possibly TRBD1 on 5 matching bases. From germline, CDR1 is SGHTA and CDR2 FQGNSA. V was clipped by 2 bases and J by 8 bases, with 7 bases between them. This CDR3 has 12 residues. Here the CDR3 reads CASSLPGEPQHF. CDR3 coding DNA: TGTGCCAGCAGCTTACCGGGGGAGCCCCAGCATTTT.

This clonotype occurred a few times. The chain joins TRBV6-6 to TRBJ1-5; D is unresolved. Germline values: CDR1 MNHNY, CDR2 SVGAGI (reference sequence). This CDR3 region has 15 residues. Trimming stripped 5 bases from V and 3 bases from J, with 14 bases between. This chain's CDR3 is CASSELFEANQPQHF. The CDR3 DNA is TGTGCCAGCAGTGAGCTTTTTGAGGCCAATCAGCCCCAGCATTTT.

Only a few counts were recorded for this clonotype. This chain joins TRBV7-9 and TRBJ2-7, with 8 positions matching TRBD1. This CDR3 region has 15 residues. The germline CDR1 and CDR2 sequences are SEHNR and FQNEAQ (reference sequence). V dropped 5 bases and J dropped 2; count of bases not matched to a gene: 8. The CDR3 is CASSPPGQVPYEQYF. CDR3 coding DNA: TGTGCCAGCAGCCCTCCGGGACAGGTTCCCTACGAGCAGTACTTC. Full variable domain (remainder filled in from reference TRBV7-9 and TRBJ2-7): DTGVSQNPRHKITKRGQNVTFRCDPISEHNRLYWYRQTLGQGPEFLTYFQNEAQLEKSRLLSDRFSAERPKGSFSTLEIQRTEQGDSAMYLCASSPPGQVPYEQYFGPGTRLTVT.

This clonotype was recorded a few times. The V gene is TRBV6-1, the J gene TRBJ2-7; 9 bases are shared with TRBD1. This CDR3 comprises 13 residues. Germline lookup yields CDR1 MNHNS and CDR2 SASEGT. Germline trimming cut 10 bases from V and 3 bases from J; bases unmatched to any gene: 7. The CDR3 nucleotides are TGTGCCACGGGACAGGGAGTAAGCTACGAGCAGTACTTC. Residues: CATGQGVSYEQYF.